The rows below give T cell receptor beta chains drawn from one sample of a study of T cell repertoires in cytomegalovirus infection. TCRdb fed the reads into MiXCR, producing one record per CDR3 protein. This sample has approximately 990,000 distinct CDR3 sequences, with 31% found just once. No antigen is known for these receptors. This specimen was cultured CD8+ T cells from PBMCs, taken from culture after CMV antigen stimulation. The source is a human donor in good health (CMV status not recorded). Some clones in this sample may be carry-over from other donors' samples. CDR3s include the opening cysteine and the closing phenylalanine or tryptophan. A D gene is named only where the DNA matches it firmly. For some rows the clone size is stated as once, few or many, or as a class when expanded; others skip it.

V	D	size	J	CDR3	DNA
TRBV19	.	.	TRBJ2-5	CASSMWPSETQYF	TGTGCCAGTAGTATGTGGCCCTCCGAGACCCAGTACTTC
TRBV12-3/TRBV12-4	TRBD2	many	TRBJ2-2	CASSGLVTGELFF	TGTGCCAGCAGTGGACTAGTCACCGGGGAGCTGTTTTTT
TRBV29-1	.	.	TRBJ1-2	CSVDPGEGANYGYTF	TGCAGCGTTGACCCTGGGGAGGGGGCTAACTATGGCTACACCTTC
TRBV7-2	.	many	TRBJ2-7	CASSSGPYEQYF	TGTGCCAGCAGTTCGGGCCCCTACGAGCAGTACTTC
TRBV7-9	.	many	TRBJ1-3	CASSSLGSSGNTIYF	TGTGCCAGCAGCTCCCTTGGGAGCTCTGGAAACACCATATATTTT
TRBV24-1	.	few	TRBJ2-5	CATSDPVRWTAKETQYF	TGTGCCACCAGTGATCCTGTGAGGTGGACAGCAAAAGAGACCCAGTACTTC
TRBV7-9	TRBD1	few	TRBJ1-2	CASSLVSTGGGDGYTF	TGTGCCAGCAGCTTAGTGTCGACAGGGGGCGGGGATGGCTACACCTTC
TRBV7-3	TRBD1	.	TRBJ1-1	CASGLLGTGGPNTEAFF	TGTGCCAGCGGCTTATTGGGGACAGGGGGCCCGAACACTGAAGCTTTCTTT
TRBV6-5	TRBD1	.	TRBJ1-2	CASSYSEGAHGYTF	TGTGCCAGCAGTTACTCGGAGGGGGCGCATGGCTACACCTTC
TRBV4-2	.	.	TRBJ2-7	CASSQEGFSLAYEQYF	TGTGCCAGCAGCCAAGAGGGCTTTAGTTTGGCCTACGAGCAGTACTTC
TRBV5-3	.	few	TRBJ2-7	CASSPQVFEQYF	TGTGCCAGCAGCCCCCAGGTTTTCGAGCAGTACTTC
TRBV19	TRBD1	.	TRBJ2-1	CASSIDPPGGRVDNEQFF	TGTGCCAGTAGTATAGACCCCCCAGGGGGCCGAGTGGACAATGAGCAGTTCTTC
TRBV7-6	TRBD2	few	TRBJ2-1	CASSSIAGPYNEQFF	TGTGCCAGCAGCTCGATAGCGGGCCCCTACAATGAGCAGTTCTTC
TRBV19	.	.	TRBJ1-5	CASTKSEIRGYNQPQHF	TGTGCCAGTACCAAGTCAGAGATCCGGGGGTATAATCAGCCCCAGCATTTT
TRBV6-8	.	few	TRBJ2-2	CASRATRGGELFF	TGTGCCAGCAGAGCGACAAGGGGCGGGGAGCTGTTTTTT
TRBV27	.	few	TRBJ1-3	CASMYGVGANTIYF	TGTGCCAGCATGTACGGGGTTGGGGCAAACACCATATATTTT
TRBV11-3	TRBD2	.	TRBJ2-5	CASSPGGEKETQYF	TGTGCCAGCAGCCCCGGGGGGGAAAAAGAGACCCAGTACTTC
TRBV6-1	TRBD2	.	TRBJ2-1	CASSDKGTSGTEQFF	TGTGCCAGCAGTGATAAGGGTACTAGCGGGACTGAGCAGTTCTTC
TRBV12-3/TRBV12-4	.	.	TRBJ2-3	CASTGQEDTQYF	TGTGCCAGCACAGGGCAGGAAGATACGCAGTATTTT
TRBV2	TRBD1	.	TRBJ1-5	CASGDRGRFQPQHF	TGTGCCAGCGGGGACAGGGGGCGCTTCCAGCCCCAGCATTTT
TRBV20-1	.	.	TRBJ1-3	CSAPKVGTGNTIYF	TGCAGTGCTCCAAAGGTGGGGACTGGAAACACCATATATTTT
TRBV7-8	.	many	TRBJ2-5	CASSPLGGPHRTQYF	TGTGCCAGCAGCCCCCTCGGAGGTCCGCATCGGACCCAGTACTTC
TRBV19	.	.	TRBJ1-1	CASRSWQFGEAFF	TGTGCCAGTAGGTCATGGCAGTTTGGTGAAGCTTTCTTT
TRBV6-1	.	few	TRBJ2-1	CASSPDPWSSYNEQFF	TGTGCCAGCAGCCCGGATCCCTGGAGCTCCTACAATGAGCAGTTCTTC
TRBV7-6	TRBD2	.	TRBJ2-3	CASSTGTSRADTQYF	TGTGCTAGCAGCACCGGGACTAGCAGAGCAGATACGCAGTATTTT
TRBV10-3	TRBD1	few	TRBJ2-6	CAIKTGSPTRSGANVLTF	TGTGCCATCAAGACAGGGTCCCCTACACGCTCTGGGGCCAACGTCCTGACTTTC
TRBV7-2	.	many	TRBJ1-2	CASSLVRQDYGYTF	TGTGCCAGCAGCTTAGTCAGACAAGACTATGGCTACACCTTC
TRBV3-1	.	.	TRBJ1-1	CASSQELFMNTEAFF	TGTGCCAGCAGCCAAGAGCTCTTCATGAACACTGAAGCTTTCTTT
TRBV7-6	.	few	TRBJ2-2	CASSLAPGQNTGELFF	TGTGCCAGCAGCTTAGCCCCGGGACAGAACACCGGGGAGCTGTTTTTT
TRBV6-1	.	once	TRBJ2-7	CASRMGREQYF	TGTGCCAGCAGGATGGGGCGCGAGCAGTACTTC
TRBV6-8	.	.	TRBJ1-1	CASSYMGREAFF	TGTGCCAGCAGTTATATGGGACGAGAAGCTTTCTTT
TRBV20-1	.	.	TRBJ2-7	CSVRPFGDISYEQYF	TGCAGTGTTAGACCTTTTGGGGACATCTCCTACGAGCAGTACTTC
TRBV6-1	.	few	TRBJ2-7	CASSEAGVFHSYEQYF	TGTGCCAGCAGTGAAGCCGGGGTCTTCCACTCCTACGAGCAGTACTTC
TRBV4-3	.	.	TRBJ1-1	CASSHRPGANTEAFF	TGCGCCAGCAGCCACAGACCGGGTGCGAACACTGAAGCTTTCTTT
TRBV7-2	TRBD1	few	TRBJ1-2	CASSPWTGGHGYTF	TGTGCCAGCAGCCCCTGGACAGGGGGACACGGCTACACCTTC
TRBV2	.	.	TRBJ1-5	CASTYRGIVGQPQHF	TGTGCCAGCACCTACCGGGGGATTGTAGGACAGCCCCAGCATTTT
TRBV27	.	few	TRBJ1-2	CASSSAGYGYTF	TGTGCCAGCAGTTCAGCCGGCTATGGCTACACCTTC
TRBV6-5	.	few	TRBJ1-6	CASSYSGRDSPLHF	TGTGCCAGCAGTTACTCGGGGCGGGATTCACCCCTCCACTTT
TRBV12-3/TRBV12-4	TRBD1	.	TRBJ1-4	CASSFLRGGTDHNEKLFF	TGTGCCAGCAGTTTCCTCCGGGGAGGGACAGATCATAATGAAAAACTGTTTTTT
TRBV7-9	TRBD2	few	TRBJ2-1	CASSSDRGGVNYNEQFF	TGTGCCAGCAGCTCAGACCGCGGGGGGGTAAATTACAATGAGCAGTTCTTC
TRBV6-8	.	once	TRBJ2-5	CASSTDSVGETQYF	TGTGCCAGCAGCACGGACAGCGTAGGAGAGACCCAGTACTTC
TRBV24-1	TRBD2	.	TRBJ2-1	CATSDRWGGNEQFF	TGTGCCACCAGTGATAGGTGGGGGGGAAATGAGCAGTTCTTC
TRBV7-8	TRBD2	.	TRBJ2-1	CASSSWGLAGYNEQFF	TGTGCCAGCAGTTCTTGGGGACTAGCGGGATACAATGAGCAGTTCTTC
TRBV6-6	TRBD2	.	TRBJ2-1	CASRGGEGEQFF	TGTGCCAGCAGGGGGGGGGAAGGTGAGCAGTTCTTC